A selection of T cell receptor beta chains follows, all from one sample in a study of blood T cell repertoires in COVID-19. Clones were sequenced by immunoSEQ multiplex PCR, and TCRdb holds only the in-frame ones, with some missing. The sample has approximately 200,000 clones, approximately 85% seen once. The sequencing input was peripheral blood. The receptors here all came from a man in his 60s with acute or convalescent COVID-19. The CDR3 runs from the conserved cysteine through the conserved F or W. The D gene is left open where the match is weak. Clone sizes are given selectively: once, few, many, or a class where the clone is expanded.

d_call j_call v_call clone_size cdr3_nt cdr3_aa
TRBD2 TRBJ2-3 TRBV6-1 . TGTGCCAGCAGTGAAGCTTTAGCGGGAGGAACTAGCACAGATACGCAGTATTTT CASSEALAGGTSTDTQYF
. TRBJ2-2 TRBV18 . TGTGCCAGCTCACCAGCCGGGAAAGACACCGGGGAGCTGTTTTTT CASSPAGKDTGELFF
TRBD1 TRBJ2-7 TRBV6-5 . TGTGCCAGCAGTTACTCGAGCCAGGGGGCCATGTACTTC CASSYSSQGAMYF
. TRBJ1-5 TRBV6-5 . TGTGCCAGCAGCTTGCAGGGTGGGAGCAATCAGCCCCAGCATTTT CASSLQGGSNQPQHF
. TRBJ1-2 TRBV27 . TGTGCCAGCGCCATGAGGGCAGACTATGGCTACACCTTC CASAMRADYGYTF
TRBD1 TRBJ2-3 TRBV5-1 . TGCGCCAGCTGTAGACAGGGGCAGGGGGATACGCAGTATTTT CASCRQGQGDTQYF
TRBD1 TRBJ1-2 TRBV5-1 . TGCGCCAGCAGCTTGAGGACAGGGGAAAACTATGGCTACACCTTC CASSLRTGENYGYTF
. TRBJ1-1 TRBV13 . TGTGCCAGCAGCTTAGCAGGGAGGTACACTGAAGCTTTCTTT CASSLAGRYTEAFF
. TRBJ1-2 TRBV6-2/TRBV6-3 . TGTGCCAGCAGCCTTTGGGAGAGAGGCTACACCTTC CASSLWERGYTF
TRBD1 TRBJ1-2 TRBV5-1 . TGCGCCAGCAGCTTGGCTACGGGACAGGGGTTCTATGGCTACACCTTC CASSLATGQGFYGYTF
TRBD2 TRBJ2-5 TRBV18 once TGTGCCAGCTCACCATCCCTAGCGGATCTGGCGGAGACCCAGTACTTC CASSPSLADLAETQYF
. TRBJ2-1 TRBV4-1 . TGCGCCAGCAGCCAAGATAGAGCCGCGAGCTCCTACAATGAGCAGTTCTTC CASSQDRAASSYNEQFF
. TRBJ2-7 TRBV28 many TGTGCCAGCAGTTTACGTGTCGGGAGAACATACGAGCAGTACTTC CASSLRVGRTYEQYF
. TRBJ2-5 TRBV18 . TGTGCCAGCTCACCACCGGAGCGCCTCCCCCAGTACTTC CASSPPERLPQYF
TRBD2 TRBJ2-3 TRBV18 once TGTGCCAGCTCACCACCGAGCGGGATAACAGATACGCAGTATTTT CASSPPSGITDTQYF
TRBD2 TRBJ2-7 TRBV3-1/TRBV3-2 . TGTGCCAGCAGCCCAACAAGGACTAGTGTCGAGCAGTACTTC CASSPTRTSVEQYF
. TRBJ2-1 TRBV7-3 few TGTGCCAGCAGCTTATCCGGTGAGCAGTTCTTC CASSLSGEQFF
. TRBJ1-5 TRBV5-1 . TGCGCCAGCAGCTATAACACAGGATCTAATCAGCCCCAGCATTTT CASSYNTGSNQPQHF
. TRBJ1-1 TRBV18 . TGTGCCAGCTCACCACCGGGGGCCGGCACTGAAGCTTTCTTT CASSPPGAGTEAFF
. TRBJ2-7 TRBV27 . TGTGCCAGCAGTTTTACGGGAACGGGAGCCTACGAGCAGTACTTC CASSFTGTGAYEQYF
. TRBJ2-7 TRBV6-5 . TGTGCCAGCAGTTACTCGTTACAGGGTAGGCACGAGCAGTACTTC CASSYSLQGRHEQYF
. TRBJ1-1 TRBV6-6 . TGTGCCAGCAGTTACTCGGGGCCTGACACTGAAGCTTTCTTT CASSYSGPDTEAFF
. TRBJ2-1 TRBV30 . TGTGCCTGGACGCAAACCCAGCGGGAGCAGTTCTTC CAWTQTQREQFF
. TRBJ1-1 TRBV25-1 . TGTGCCAGCAGTGGAGGGAGCGGGCTCGGGTCTTTCTTT CASSGGSGLGSFF
. TRBJ1-6 TRBV11-2 . TGTGCCAGCAGCACCGGTTTCTCCTATAATTCACCCCTCCACTTT CASSTGFSYNSPLHF
. TRBJ1-5 TRBV4-2 few TGTGCCAGCAGCCATCCGACAGGCACCAATCAGCCCCAGCATTTT CASSHPTGTNQPQHF
. TRBJ1-3 TRBV19 . TGTGCCAGTAGTTTTCAGGGGACCTCTGGAAACACCATATATTTT CASSFQGTSGNTIYF
TRBD1 TRBJ1-4 TRBV11-2 . TGTGCCAGCAGCTCAGACCGGGACAGGGGGCGGGAAAAACTGTTTTTT CASSSDRDRGREKLFF
TRBD1 TRBJ2-3 TRBV14 . TGTGCCAGCAGCTCCCGGACAGGGCGCACAGATACGCAGTATTTT CASSSRTGRTDTQYF
. TRBJ2-7 TRBV28 . TGTGCCAGCGGAGTTTATACGGCAGGGGTCTCCTACGAGCAGTACTTC CASGVYTAGVSYEQYF
TRBD1 TRBJ2-2 TRBV19 . TGTGCCAGTAGTATGGGACAGGGCCCCGGGGAGCTGTTTTTT CASSMGQGPGELFF
TRBD2 TRBJ2-7 TRBV29-1 . TGCAGCGTTTGGGGGCTAGCGGGAGAGGACGAGCAGTACTTC CSVWGLAGEDEQYF
TRBD2 TRBJ2-2 TRBV18 few TGTGCCAGCTTTTCCGGGACTAGCGGGTACACCGGGGAGCTGTTTTTT CASFSGTSGYTGELFF
TRBD1 TRBJ1-5 TRBV2 . TGTGCCAGCGGCCGGGACAGGGTTGGGAATCAGCCCCAGCATTTT CASGRDRVGNQPQHF
. TRBJ2-5 TRBV3-1/TRBV3-2 few TGTGCCAGCAGCTTCTCGGGCCCAGGGAAGACCCAGTACTTC CASSFSGPGKTQYF
. TRBJ2-3 TRBV4-2 . TGTGCCAGCAGCCAAGTATTAGCAGAAAGTTTCACAGATACGCAGTATTTT CASSQVLAESFTDTQYF
. TRBJ2-5 TRBV19 once TGTGCCAGTAGTATTCCTACTAGTGGGACCCAGTACTTC CASSIPTSGTQYF
TRBD1 TRBJ1-3 TRBV3-1/TRBV3-2 . TGTGCCAGCAGCCAAGATCGGTTGGCAGGGGGCGGAAACACCATATATTTT CASSQDRLAGGGNTIYF
TRBD2 TRBJ2-2 TRBV7-2 . TGTGCCAGCAGCTTAGCTGGACTAGCGGGAGCGAGCGGGGAGCTGTTTTTT CASSLAGLAGASGELFF
TRBD1 TRBJ1-2 TRBV28 once TGTGCCAGCACCCGACAGGGGGGTAATGGCTACACCTTC CASTRQGGNGYTF
TRBD1 TRBJ2-2 TRBV3-1/TRBV3-2 . TGTGCCAGCAGCCAAGGACAGGGGGTCCGGACCGGGGAGCTGTTTTTT CASSQGQGVRTGELFF
TRBD1 TRBJ2-7 TRBV11-2 few TGTGCCAGCAGCAAAGAAGCAGGGGGCATATTCCGGAAGTACTTC CASSKEAGGIFRKYF
TRBD2 TRBJ2-3 TRBV3-1/TRBV3-2 . TGTGCCAGCAGCCACCCGACTAGCGGGAGGGGTGATACGCAGTATTTT CASSHPTSGRGDTQYF
. TRBJ2-7 TRBV6-5 . TGTGCCAGCAGCTCCCTCTCCTACGAGCAGTACTTC CASSSLSYEQYF
TRBD1 TRBJ2-5 TRBV10-3 . TGTGCCATCAGTGAATGGTTTGGGCAGGGGGCCCAGTTACAAGAGACCCAGTACTTC CAISEWFGQGAQLQETQYF
. TRBJ1-4 TRBV27 . TGTGCCAGCAGTCCTCTGGCCGATGAAAAACTGTTTTTT CASSPLADEKLFF
. TRBJ1-4 TRBV11-2 . TGTGCCAGCAGCTTACGGGAAAAACTGTTTTTT CASSLREKLFF
TRBD2 TRBJ2-1 TRBV16 . TGTGCCAGCAGGCGGGGGGGTCAGGCCTACAATGAGCAGTTCTTC CASRRGGQAYNEQFF
TRBD2 TRBJ2-1 TRBV7-2 . TGTGCCAGCAGCCCGTCTAGCGGGAGGGCCCTGTTCTTC CASSPSSGRALFF
. TRBJ2-5 TRBV5-5 . TGTGCCAGCAGCTTAGCCCAGGGGCGAGAGACCCAGTACTTC CASSLAQGRETQYF
TRBD2 TRBJ2-7 TRBV10-2 once TGCGCCAGCATCGGGACTCGCGGACTAGCGGGTTTCTACGAGCAGTACTTC CASIGTRGLAGFYEQYF
TRBD2 TRBJ2-1 TRBV3-1/TRBV3-2 . TGTGCCAGCAGCCGAGCGGGAGGGTCCCCCTCCTACAATGAGCAGTTCTTC CASSRAGGSPSYNEQFF
. TRBJ1-3 TRBV10-3 few TGTGCCATCACCCCCGGTTCTGCTGGAAACACCATATATTTT CAITPGSAGNTIYF
. TRBJ2-2 TRBV11-3 few TGTGCCAGCAGCTTATCGTCCGGGGAGCTGTTTTTT CASSLSSGELFF
. TRBJ2-3 TRBV28 . TGTGCCAGCAGTTGGCGGTTTGTGACAGATACGCAGTATTTT CASSWRFVTDTQYF